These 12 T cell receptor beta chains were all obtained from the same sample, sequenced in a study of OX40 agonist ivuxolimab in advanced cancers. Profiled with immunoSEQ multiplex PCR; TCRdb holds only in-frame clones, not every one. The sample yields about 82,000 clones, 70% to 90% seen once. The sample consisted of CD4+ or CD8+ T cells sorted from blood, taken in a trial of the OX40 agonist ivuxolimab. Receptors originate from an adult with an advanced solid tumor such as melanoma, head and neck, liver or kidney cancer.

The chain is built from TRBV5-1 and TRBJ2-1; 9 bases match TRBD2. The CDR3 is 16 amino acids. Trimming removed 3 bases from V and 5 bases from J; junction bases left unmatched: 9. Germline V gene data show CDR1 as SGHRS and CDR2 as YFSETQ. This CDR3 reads CASSSLAGSSNNEQFF. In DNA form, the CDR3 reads TGCGCCAGCAGCTCTCTAGCGGGGAGTTCCAACAATGAGCAGTTCTTC.

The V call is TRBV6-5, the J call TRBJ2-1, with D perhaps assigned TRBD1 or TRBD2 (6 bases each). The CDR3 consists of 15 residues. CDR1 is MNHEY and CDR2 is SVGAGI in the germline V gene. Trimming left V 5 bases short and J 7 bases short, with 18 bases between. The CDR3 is CASSPGTGGENEQFF. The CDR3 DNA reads TGTGCCAGCAGTCCCGGTACCGGGGGCGAGAATGAGCAGTTCTTC.

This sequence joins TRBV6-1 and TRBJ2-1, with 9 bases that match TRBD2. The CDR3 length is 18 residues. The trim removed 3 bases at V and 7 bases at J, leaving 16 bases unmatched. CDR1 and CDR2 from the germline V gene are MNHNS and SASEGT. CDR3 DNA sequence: TGTGCCAGCAGTGACCCCATCTCAAGCGGGGGGCGGGAGAATGAGCAGTTCTTC. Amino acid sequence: CASSDPISSGGRENEQFF.

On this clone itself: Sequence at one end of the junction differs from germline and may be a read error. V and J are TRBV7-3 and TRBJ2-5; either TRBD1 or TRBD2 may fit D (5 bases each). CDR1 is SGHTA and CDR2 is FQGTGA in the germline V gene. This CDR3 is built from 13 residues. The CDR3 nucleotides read TGTGCCAGCAGCCTACGGGACCAGGAGACCCAGTACTTC. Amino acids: CASSLRDQETQYF.

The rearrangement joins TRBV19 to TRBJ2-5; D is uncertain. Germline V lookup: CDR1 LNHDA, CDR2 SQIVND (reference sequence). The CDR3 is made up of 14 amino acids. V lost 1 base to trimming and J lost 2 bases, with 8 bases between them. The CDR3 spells CASSIGSGQETQYF. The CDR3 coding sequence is TGTGCCAGTAGTATAGGTTCAGGTCAAGAGACCCAGTACTTC.

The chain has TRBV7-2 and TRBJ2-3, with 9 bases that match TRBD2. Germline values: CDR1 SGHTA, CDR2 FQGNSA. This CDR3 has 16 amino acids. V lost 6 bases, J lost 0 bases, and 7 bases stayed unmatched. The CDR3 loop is CASRRPSGASTDTQYF. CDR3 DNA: TGTGCCAGCAGACGACCTAGCGGGGCTAGCACAGATACGCAGTATTTT.

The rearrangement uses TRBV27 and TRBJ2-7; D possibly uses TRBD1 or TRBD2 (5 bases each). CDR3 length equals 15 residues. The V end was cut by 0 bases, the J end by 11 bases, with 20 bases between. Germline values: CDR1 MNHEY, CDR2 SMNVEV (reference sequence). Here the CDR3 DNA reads TGTGCCAGCAGTTTATCAGTCGGTTTGGGTCTGGGGGAGTACTTC. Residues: CASSLSVGLGLGEYF.

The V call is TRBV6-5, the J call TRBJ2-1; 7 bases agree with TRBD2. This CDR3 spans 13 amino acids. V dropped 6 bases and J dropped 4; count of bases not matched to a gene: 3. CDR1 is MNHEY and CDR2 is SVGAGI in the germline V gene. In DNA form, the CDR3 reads TGTGCCAGCAGGGCTAGCGGTTACAATGAGCAGTTCTTC. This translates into CASRASGYNEQFF.

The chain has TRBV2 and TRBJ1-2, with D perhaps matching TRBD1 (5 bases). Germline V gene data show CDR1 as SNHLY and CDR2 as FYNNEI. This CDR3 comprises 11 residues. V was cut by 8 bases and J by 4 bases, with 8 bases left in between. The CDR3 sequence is CASGQGYGYTF. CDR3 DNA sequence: TGTGCCAGCGGACAAGGCTATGGCTACACCTTC.

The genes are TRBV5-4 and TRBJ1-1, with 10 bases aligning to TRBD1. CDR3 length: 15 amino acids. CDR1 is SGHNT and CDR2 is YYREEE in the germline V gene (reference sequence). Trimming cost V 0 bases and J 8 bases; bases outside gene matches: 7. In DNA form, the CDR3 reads TGTGCCAGCAGCTTGGCAACCCGGGACAGGGGAGAAGCTTTCTTT. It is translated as CASSLATRDRGEAFF.

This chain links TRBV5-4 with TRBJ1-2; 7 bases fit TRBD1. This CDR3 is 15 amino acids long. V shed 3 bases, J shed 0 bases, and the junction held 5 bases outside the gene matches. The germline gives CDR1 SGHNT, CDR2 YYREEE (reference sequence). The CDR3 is CASSSRQGPNYGYTF. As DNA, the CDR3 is TGTGCCAGCAGCTCACGACAGGGCCCTAACTATGGCTACACCTTC. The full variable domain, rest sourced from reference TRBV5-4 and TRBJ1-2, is ETGVTQSPTHLIKTRGQQVTLRCSSQSGHNTVSWYQQALGQGPQFIFQYYREEENGRGNFPPRFSGLQFPNYSSELNVNALELDDSALYLCASSSRQGPNYGYTFGSGTRLTVV.

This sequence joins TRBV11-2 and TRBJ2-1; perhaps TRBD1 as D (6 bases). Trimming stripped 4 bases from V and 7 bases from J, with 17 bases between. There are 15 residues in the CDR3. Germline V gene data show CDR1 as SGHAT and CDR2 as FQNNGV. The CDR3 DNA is TGTGCCAGCAGCTACTGGCAGGGGAAAGCGAATGAGCAGTTCTTC. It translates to CASSYWQGKANEQFF.